This entry lists 18 T cell receptor beta chains sequenced from one sample in a study of T-cell reconstitution after alpha-beta-depleted transplantation in children. A library of TCRbeta sequences, prepared with unique molecular identifiers, was generated. TCRdb ran MiXCR on the PCR reads and lists one entry per CDR3 protein. This table holds fewer than 550,000 distinct CDR3 sequences, roughly 10% found once. The sequenced sample was PBMCs, mostly from graft donor cells, obtained 180 days after TCRalphabeta/CD19-depleted stem cell transplant. These TCRs come from a female patient between 2 and 15 years old who had a stem cell transplant for aplastic anemia, so the T cells may come from the graft donor.

This clonotype was detected only a few times. The genes are TRBV4-3 and TRBJ2-6; D is undetermined. The CDR3 has 16 amino acids. Trimming left V 0 bases short and J 0 bases short, with 6 bases between. Germline V CDR1 and CDR2: LGHNA, YSLEER. CDR3 nucleotides: TGCGCCAGCAGCCAAGATTTCTCCTCTGGGGCCAACGTCCTGACTTTC. This translates into CASSQDFSSGANVLTF.

This clonotype was seen once. The V and J genes are TRBV5-1 and TRBJ2-2; no clear D. The V end was cut by 5 bases, the J end by 0 bases, with 20 bases between. CDR3 size: 18 residues. Germline CDR1 reads SGHRS; CDR2 reads YFSETQ. DNA for the CDR3: TGCGCCAGCAGGTTAGGGATCCGGGCCTCGACGAACACCGGGGAGCTGTTTTTT. Encoded protein: CASRLGIRASTNTGELFF.

V usage is TRBV11-2 and J usage is TRBJ2-5; D gene unclear. V dropped 5 bases and J dropped 4 bases, with 14 bases sitting between them. The CDR3 is made up of 14 amino acids. Germline CDR1 SGHAT, CDR2 FQNNGV. The chain's CDR3 is CASSTAMVPETQYF. DNA for the CDR3: TGTGCCAGCAGCACGGCCATGGTCCCAGAGACCCAGTACTTC.

The chain is built from TRBV6-5 and TRBJ1-2; possible D gene TRBD1, 5 bases. V shed 4 bases and J shed 2 bases, with 14 bases lying between them. Germline CDR1 MNHEY, CDR2 SVGAGI. This CDR3 is 15 amino acids long. CDR3 nucleotides: TGTGCCAGCAGTTCAGGGCAGGGCCAGAACTATGGCTACACCTTC. This codes for CASSSGQGQNYGYTF.

The chain links TRBV29-1 to TRBJ2-4, with D unresolved. The CDR3 is 10 amino acids. V lost 6 bases and J 7 bases, leaving 7 bases between the germline ends. Germline V gives CDR1 SQVTM, CDR2 ANQGSEA. The CDR3 coding sequence is TGCAGCGTACGTAGTAACATTCAGTACTTC. Amino acids: CSVRSNIQYF. The variable domain in full, completed from reference TRBV29-1 and TRBJ2-4, reads SAVISQKPSRDICQRGTSLTIQCQVDSQVTMMFWYRQQPGQSLTLIATANQGSEATYESGFVIDKFPISRPNLTFSTLTVSNMSPEDSSIYLCSVRSNIQYFGAGTRLSVL.

In its sample, this clonotype was seen a few times. This chain uses TRBV20-1 with TRBJ1-5; no firm D call. The germline V gene encodes CDR1 DFQATT and CDR2 SNEGSKA (reference sequence). The CDR3 spans 14 residues. Trimming removed 1 base from V and 5 bases from J, with 12 bases in between. This chain's CDR3 is CSARGVDLDQPQHF. For the CDR3, the DNA is TGCAGTGCTAGAGGCGTAGACCTCGATCAGCCCCAGCATTTT.

On this clonotype: A clone one base away is much larger, so this may be a read error. The V and J genes are TRBV7-2 and TRBJ2-2; TRBD2 is a possible D gene (6 bases). V shed 7 bases and J shed 0 bases, with 15 bases lying between them. CDR1 and CDR2 (germline): SGHTA, FQGNSA. This CDR3 comprises 16 residues. The CDR3 nucleotides are TGTGCCAGCAATTTAGCGGCAGGCGCGAACACCGGGGAGCTGTTTTTT. This sequence encodes CASNLAAGANTGELFF.

The genes are TRBV6-2 or TRBV6-3 and TRBJ2-7; 11 bases align to TRBD2. This CDR3 is built from 16 residues. After removal of 4 bases from V and 1 base from J, the junction contained 6 bases not matched to a gene. CDR1 and CDR2 from the germline V gene are MNHEY and SVGEGT. The CDR3 sequence is CASSSQGLADSYEQYF. CDR3 DNA sequence: TGTGCCAGCAGTTCGCAGGGACTAGCGGATTCCTACGAGCAGTACTTC.

This clonotype appeared many times. V gene TRBV20-1 combines with J gene TRBJ2-7; TRBD1 is a possible D gene (6 bases). The CDR3 runs 14 residues. V gave up 0 bases and J gave up 3 bases, with 12 bases separating them. The germline CDR1 and CDR2 sequences are DFQATT and SNEGSKA (reference sequence). The CDR3: CSARDYQGSYEQYV. For the CDR3, the DNA is TGCAGTGCTAGAGATTATCAGGGGAGCTACGAGCAGTACGTC.

The rearrangement uses TRBV28 and TRBJ2-1; TRBD2 matches 8 bases. V lost 2 bases and J lost 0; bases outside the gene matches: 6. The germline V gene has CDR1 MDHEN and CDR2 SYDVKM. This CDR3 is 17 amino acids long. Here the CDR3 DNA reads TGTGCCAGCAGTTTAACTAGCGGCACCTTCTCCTACAATGAGCAGTTCTTC. This encodes CASSLTSGTFSYNEQFF.

The rearrangement joins TRBV12-3 or TRBV12-4 to TRBJ2-7; a weak D match, TRBD2 (5 bases). The CDR3 sequence is 12 residues long. The ends were cut back, 6 bases at V and 4 bases at J, with 10 bases in the middle. The CDR3 coding sequence is TGTGCCAGCAGCGATGGACTGTACGAGCAGTACTTC. This sequence encodes CASSDGLYEQYF.

This clonotype was seen at least ten times. The CDR3 nucleotides are TGTGCCAGCAGCTCCGGGGAGCTGTTTTTT. The encoded protein is CASSSGELFF. V gene TRBV12-3 or TRBV12-4 combines with J gene TRBJ2-2; D is unclear. The CDR3 runs 10 residues. Trimming cost V 6 bases and J 6 bases, with 2 bases left between them.

Of note for this clonotype: An end of the junction does not agree with germline; a read error may underlie this. This sequence joins TRBV24-1 and TRBJ1-2; D uncertain. CDR3 length equals 9 residues. CDR1 KGHDR and CDR2 SFDVKD come from the germline V gene. CDR3 in amino acids: CATGELPIF. CDR3 bases: TGTGCCACCGGGGAGTTGCCAATCTTC.

The gene calls are TRBV7-9 and TRBJ2-7; D might be TRBD1 or TRBD2, each matching 6 bases. This CDR3 comprises 12 residues. Germline V gene lookup returns CDR1 SEHNR and CDR2 FQNEAQ (reference sequence). V gave up 10 bases and J gave up 3 bases, with 13 bases separating them. The CDR3 nucleotides read TGTGCCACCGCGAGGGGGGTCTACGAGCAGTACTTC. It codes for CATARGVYEQYF. Full variable domain (rest looked up from reference TRBV7-9 and TRBJ2-7): DTGVSQNPRHKITKRGQNVTFRCDPISEHNRLYWYRQTLGQGPEFLTYFQNEAQLEKSRLLSDRFSAERPKGSFSTLEIQRTEQGDSAMYLCATARGVYEQYFGPGTRLTVT.

This clonotype has just a few counts. The chain recombines TRBV5-1 with TRBJ1-1; D gene unclear. Trimming removed 5 bases at V and 1 base at J, with 12 bases between. CDR1 is SGHRS and CDR2 is YFSETQ in the germline V gene. CDR3 length: 14 amino acids. CDR3 residues: CASRQGSPNTEAFF. CDR3 coding DNA: TGCGCCAGCAGACAAGGGTCCCCGAACACTGAAGCTTTCTTT.

This clonotype has at least ten counts. J is TRBJ1-2 and V is TRBV12-3 or TRBV12-4; D unclear. V lost 4 bases to trimming and J lost 1 base, with 1 base between them. This CDR3 is 11 amino acids long. The CDR3 sequence: CASSYNYGYTF. CDR3 in DNA: TGTGCCAGCAGTTATAACTATGGCTACACCTTC.

V usage is TRBV20-1 and J usage is TRBJ2-3, with a tentative D call TRBD1 (6 bases). The germline V gene encodes CDR1 DFQATT and CDR2 SNEGSKA (reference sequence). The CDR3 extends over 14 amino acids. With 4 bases removed from V and 6 bases from J, the gap between germline ends came to 17 bases. CDR3 residues: CSATYGTLWDTQYF. CDR3 nucleotides: TGCAGTGCTACATACGGGACACTGTGGGATACGCAGTATTTT.

Only a few counts were recorded for this clonotype. V gene TRBV28 combines with J gene TRBJ2-5, with D uncertain. V lost 4 bases and J 5 bases, leaving 14 bases between the germline ends. The CDR3 loop spans 14 amino acids. The V gene's germline CDR1 is MDHEN and CDR2 SYDVKM. For the CDR3, the DNA is TGTGCCAGCAGTTCGGTGATAGAGGCTGAGACCCAGTACTTC. This codes for CASSSVIEAETQYF.